These 10 T cell receptor beta chains originate from one sample sequenced in a study of blood T cell repertoires in COVID-19. Only in-frame clones appear in the TCRdb table, and some are missing; sequencing was by immunoSEQ multiplex PCR. The sample lists a few hundred thousand clones; over 80% were seen once. Sequencing was done on a sample of PBMCs or T cells enriched from blood (not recorded which). All receptors come from a man between 25 and 39 years old who had recovered from COVID-19.

The chain has TRBV9 and TRBJ1-1; TRBD1 matches at 7 bases. From germline, CDR1 is SGDLS and CDR2 YYNGEE. The CDR3 contains 13 residues. V dropped 9 bases and J dropped 4; count of bases not matched to a gene: 9. For the CDR3, the DNA is TGTGCCACCCCCCCAGGGGGGAGCACTGAAGCTTTCTTT. It translates to CATPPGGSTEAFF.

This CDR3 is CASSLLQAYQETQYF. The CDR3 DNA sequence: TGTGCCAGCAGCCTCTTACAGGCGTACCAAGAGACCCAGTACTTC. The chain carries TRBV7-9 and TRBJ2-5, with a possible D match to TRBD1 (5 bases). The CDR3 contains 15 residues. Trimming left V 5 bases short and J 0 bases short, with 13 bases between. Looked up from germline, CDR1 is SEHNR and CDR2 is FQNEAQ (reference sequence).

CDR3 bases: TGTGCCAGCAGTTTCCTGCAGGGGGCCGCGTACGAGCAGTACTTC. Encoded protein: CASSFLQGAAYEQYF. The J gene is TRBJ2-7, the V gene TRBV28; TRBD1 aligns across 8 bases. CDR3 length: 15 residues. Trimming cost V 3 bases and J 4 bases; bases outside gene matches: 8. Germline CDR1 reads MDHEN; CDR2 reads SYDVKM.

V gene TRBV19 combines with J gene TRBJ1-1; 11 nucleotides agree with TRBD1. Germline V gives CDR1 LNHDA, CDR2 SQIVND (reference sequence). V shed 6 bases and J 1 base; nucleotides not matched to a gene: 7. The CDR3 is made up of 16 amino acids. The CDR3 DNA follows: TGTGCCAGTAGCCCGGACAGGGGGCAACGGAACACTGAAGCTTTCTTT. It specifies CASSPDRGQRNTEAFF.

The J gene is TRBJ2-6, the V gene TRBV19, with TRBD2 matching over 11 bases. Germline CDR1 LNHDA, CDR2 SQIVND (reference sequence). The trim removed 6 bases at V and 4 bases at J, leaving 17 bases unmatched. The CDR3 consists of 20 residues. CDR3 in DNA: TGTGCCAGTAGATCCTCCCTAGCGGGGGGAAGGGGATACGGGGCCAACGTCCTGACTTTC. Translating gives CASRSSLAGGRGYGANVLTF. Looking up the rest from reference TRBV19 and TRBJ2-6 gives the full variable domain: DGGITQSPKYLFRKEGQNVTLSCEQNLNHDAMYWYRQDPGQGLRLIYYSQIVNDFQKGDIAEGYSVSREKKESFPLTVTSAQKNPTAFYLCASRSSLAGGRGYGANVLTFGAGSRLTVL.

The rearrangement joins TRBV6-4 to TRBJ2-1; 8 bases line up with TRBD1. Germline values: CDR1 MRHNA, CDR2 SNTAGT. With V trimmed by 3 bases and J by 5 bases, 6 bases remained unmatched. The CDR3 runs 15 residues. The CDR3 loop is CASSETGQGHNEQFF. CDR3 sequence (DNA): TGTGCCAGCAGTGAAACCGGACAGGGACACAATGAGCAGTTCTTC.

The CDR3 loop is CASSVTGGSYEQYF. DNA for the CDR3: TGCGCCAGCAGCGTAACAGGGGGCTCGTACGAGCAGTACTTC. The rearrangement joins TRBV5-1 to TRBJ2-7; the match to TRBD1 covers 9 bases. The CDR3 contains 14 residues. Looked up from germline, CDR1 is SGHRS and CDR2 is YFSETQ. The ends lost 4 bases at V and 4 bases at J; junction bases unmatched: 6. Full variable domain (missing parts from reference TRBV5-1 and TRBJ2-7): KAGVTQTPRYLIKTRGQQVTLSCSPISGHRSVSWYQQTPGQGLQFLFEYFSETQRNKGNFPGRFSGRQFSNSRSEMNVSTLELGDSALYLCASSVTGGSYEQYFGPGTRLTVT.

J is TRBJ2-1 and V is TRBV30; TRBD2 matches 11 bases. The trim removed 1 base at V and 6 bases at J, leaving 5 bases unmatched. CDR3 length: 15 residues. Germline V CDR1 and CDR2: GTSNPN, SVGIG (reference sequence). CDR3: CAWSAGLAGGNEQFF. The CDR3 nucleotides are TGTGCCTGGAGTGCTGGCCTAGCGGGGGGCAATGAGCAGTTCTTC.

The rearrangement uses TRBV28 and TRBJ2-1; perhaps TRBD2 as D (5 bases). CDR3 size: 14 residues. Per the germline V gene, CDR1 is MDHEN and CDR2 is SYDVKM. Between the trimmed V and J ends, which lost 3 bases and 6 bases, there was a span of 12 bases. For the CDR3, the DNA is TGTGCCAGCAGTTTTTATACTAGAATCAATGAGCAGTTCTTC. It codes for CASSFYTRINEQFF.

The rearrangement joins TRBV7-9 to TRBJ1-2, with D possibly being TRBD1 (5 bases). Germline lookup yields CDR1 SEHNR and CDR2 FQNEAQ (reference sequence). This CDR3 contains 14 residues. V was shortened by 1 base and J by 5 bases, with 11 bases between the two germline ends. CDR3 loop: CASSLVQGWYGYTF. DNA for the CDR3: TGTGCCAGCAGCTTAGTGCAGGGTTGGTATGGCTACACCTTC. The full variable domain, rest sourced from reference TRBV7-9 and TRBJ1-2, is DTGVSQNPRHKITKRGQNVTFRCDPISEHNRLYWYRQTLGQGPEFLTYFQNEAQLEKSRLLSDRFSAERPKGSFSTLEIQRTEQGDSAMYLCASSLVQGWYGYTFGSGTRLTVV.